A single sample gave rise to the 17 T cell receptor beta chains below, sequenced in a study of siplizumab effects on memory and regulatory T cells. Assay used: immunoSEQ multiplex PCR; TCRdb lists only in-frame clones, some missing. The sample contains under 150,000 clones, about 95% of which appear only once. Specimen: non-Treg CD4+ T cells sorted from blood. These receptor sequences come from a human donor in good health.

This chain connects TRBV25-1 to TRBJ2-6; D may be TRBD1 or TRBD2 (5 bases each). There are 16 residues in the CDR3. CDR1 and CDR2 (germline): MGHDK, SYGVNS. The V end lost 1 base, the J end lost 4 bases, and 11 bases lay between the germline ends. The CDR3 reads CASSESGRGGANVLTF. The CDR3 DNA follows: TGTGCCAGCAGTGAATCGGGACGAGGGGGGGCCAACGTCCTGACTTTC.

The chain carries TRBV5-8 and TRBJ2-7; D gene uncertain. Germline loops: CDR1 SGHTS, CDR2 YDEGEE. The CDR3 is 16 amino acids. Trimming stripped 4 bases from V and 1 base from J, with 18 bases between. CDR3 sequence: CASSTYGRPHSYEQYF. The CDR3 DNA reads TGTGCCAGCAGCACGTATGGACGGCCGCATTCCTACGAGCAGTACTTC.

CDR3 bases: TGTGCCAGCAGTTACCAGCTAGCGGGGGCCTACGAGCAGTACTTC. Protein sequence: CASSYQLAGAYEQYF. The V gene is TRBV6-5, the J gene TRBJ2-7; 10 nucleotides line up with TRBD2. The CDR3 is made up of 15 amino acids. The germline V gene encodes CDR1 MNHEY and CDR2 SVGAGI. V dropped 2 bases and J dropped 2; count of bases not matched to a gene: 3.

The J gene is TRBJ2-5, the V gene TRBV27; TRBD1 matches at 8 bases. Trimming at V came to 3 bases and at J to 5 bases, leaving 8 bases not matched to a gene. This CDR3 is built from 15 residues. Germline lookup yields CDR1 MNHEY and CDR2 SMNVEV (reference sequence). CDR3 nucleotide sequence: TGTGCCAGCAGTTTTCAGGGGGCGCGAGGGGAGACCCAGTACTTC. Translating it yields CASSFQGARGETQYF.

V usage is TRBV4-1 and J usage is TRBJ1-5; D is unclear. V lost 5 bases and J 3 bases, leaving 17 bases between the germline ends. CDR1 is MGHRA and CDR2 is YSYEKL in the germline V gene. There are 16 residues in the CDR3. The CDR3: CASSSPDSGFNQPQHF. DNA of the CDR3: TGCGCCAGCAGCTCGCCCGACTCAGGCTTCAATCAGCCCCAGCATTTT.

This chain joins TRBV6-1 and TRBJ1-4; D might be TRBD1 (5 bases). The germline V gene encodes CDR1 MNHNS and CDR2 SASEGT. CDR3 length: 14 amino acids. Between the trimmed V and J ends, which lost 6 bases and 7 bases, there was a span of 15 bases. CDR3 in DNA: TGTGCCAGCAGCCGAATTCGGGACGTTGAAAAACTGTTTTTT. It codes for CASSRIRDVEKLFF.

This chain connects TRBV6-6 to TRBJ2-1; D possibly corresponds to TRBD2 (6 bases). The CDR3 contains 14 residues. The germline V gene encodes CDR1 MNHNY and CDR2 SVGAGI (reference sequence). V was shortened by 6 bases and J by 0 bases, with 9 bases between the two germline ends. CDR3 region: CASSLAASYNEQFF. The DNA for the CDR3 is TGTGCCAGCAGCTTAGCGGCCTCCTACAATGAGCAGTTCTTC.

The V call is TRBV5-1, the J call TRBJ2-7; D remains ambiguous. The CDR3 is made up of 14 amino acids. The germline V and J ends were trimmed by 1 base and 2 bases, with 10 bases remaining between them. The germline V gene has CDR1 SGHRS and CDR2 YFSETQ. The CDR3 bases are TGCGCCAGCAGCTTGCCGCCGGATACCTACGAGCAGTACTTC. Translated, it gives CASSLPPDTYEQYF.

The J gene is TRBJ2-7, the V gene TRBV7-2; 12 bases match TRBD2. In germline, CDR1 is SGHTA, CDR2 FQGNSA. V shed 4 bases and J 5 bases; nucleotides not matched to a gene: 12. The CDR3 loop spans 17 amino acids. CDR3 sequence reads: CASSSSPNLAGGNEQYF. In DNA form, the CDR3 reads TGTGCCAGCAGCTCCAGCCCCAACCTAGCGGGAGGGAACGAGCAGTACTTC. Drawing the rest from reference TRBV7-2 and TRBJ2-7, the complete variable domain is GAGVSQSPSNKVTEKGKDVELRCDPISGHTALYWYRQSLGQGLEFLIYFQGNSAPDKSGLPSDRFSAERTGGSVSTLTIQRTQQEDSAVYLCASSSSPNLAGGNEQYFGPGTRLTVT.

This chain links TRBV5-6 with TRBJ2-3; D might be TRBD2 (7 bases). CDR1 is SGHDT and CDR2 is YYEEEE in the germline V gene. V lost 2 bases and J 4 bases, leaving 11 bases between the germline ends. This CDR3 has 14 residues. CDR3 sequence: CASSFRGAADTQYF. As DNA, the CDR3 is TGTGCCAGCAGCTTTCGGGGGGCGGCAGATACGCAGTATTTT.

The V and J genes are TRBV4-1 and TRBJ1-4; D may be TRBD1 (6 bases). Trimming removed 0 bases from V and 11 bases from J, with 16 bases in between. There are 15 residues in the CDR3. Looked up from germline, CDR1 is MGHRA and CDR2 is YSYEKL. The CDR3 protein is CASSQDRYGTTKLFF. CDR3 in DNA: TGCGCCAGCAGCCAAGATAGGTACGGGACAACTAAACTGTTTTTT.

The V and J genes are TRBV7-2 and TRBJ2-2; D could derive from TRBD1 or TRBD2 (6 bases each). Trimming took off 5 bases at V and 1 base at J, with 17 bases between the two ends. Germline-derived CDR1 and CDR2 are SGHTA and FQGNSA. The CDR3 covers 17 residues. In DNA form, the CDR3 reads TGTGCCAGCAGCCCGAGGAACGGGGGCTTGAACACCGGGGAGCTGTTTTTT. Its protein product is CASSPRNGGLNTGELFF.

The rearrangement uses TRBV6-1 and TRBJ1-4; D possibly corresponds to TRBD1 (6 bases). Trimming took off 2 bases at V and 0 bases at J, with 7 bases between the two ends. Looked up from germline, CDR1 is MNHNS and CDR2 is SASEGT. The CDR3 is 15 residues long. The CDR3 DNA reads as TGTGCCAGCAGTGAAAGGACAGCAACTAATGAAAAACTGTTTTTT. This sequence encodes CASSERTATNEKLFF.

The chain employs TRBV6-5 and TRBJ1-2, with D perhaps matching TRBD1 (5 bases). The CDR3 has 12 residues. Germline CDR1 is MNHEY and CDR2 is SVGAGI. Trimming left V 5 bases short and J 6 bases short, with 10 bases between. The CDR3 here is CASSRKGDGYTF. In nucleotides, the CDR3 is TGTGCCAGCAGTCGGAAAGGGGATGGCTACACCTTC.

DNA of the CDR3: TGTGCCAGTAGTATTAGATATCCCTACGAGCAGTACTTC. It yields the protein CASSIRYPYEQYF. The chain combines TRBV19 with TRBJ2-7; D is unclear. The CDR3 is made up of 13 amino acids. V was clipped by 3 bases and J by 2 bases, with 8 bases between them. Germline CDR1 and CDR2: LNHDA and SQIVND (reference sequence). Filled out from reference TRBV19 and TRBJ2-7, the complete variable domain reads DGGITQSPKYLFRKEGQNVTLSCEQNLNHDAMYWYRQDPGQGLRLIYYSQIVNDFQKGDIAEGYSVSREKKESFPLTVTSAQKNPTAFYLCASSIRYPYEQYFGPGTRLTVT.

The rearrangement links TRBV29-1 to TRBJ1-3, with D perhaps TRBD1 (5 bases). Germline lookup yields CDR1 SQVTM and CDR2 ANQGSEA. This CDR3 spans 15 amino acids. With 3 bases removed from V and 3 bases from J, the gap between germline ends came to 15 bases. The CDR3 loop is CSVDGLGGSGNTIYF. CDR3 nucleotides: TGCAGCGTTGATGGACTCGGGGGGAGTGGAAACACCATATATTTT.

The chain uses TRBV6-5 and TRBJ1-6, with 8 positions matching TRBD1. Germline V gene sequence: CDR1 MNHEY, CDR2 SVGAGI. J was trimmed by 6 bases and V by 5 bases; bases with no gene match: 6. The CDR3 has 15 residues. CDR3 DNA sequence: TGTGCCAGCAGTGGACAGGGTTTATCTAATTCACCCCTCCACTTT. It is translated as CASSGQGLSNSPLHF.